This TCR beta chain was identified during a study of ipilimumab plus nivolumab after autologous stem cell transplantation. On the study more broadly: Typical patient got roughly five ipilimumab doses and fewer than 10 nivolumab doses (median). DLBCL patients had primary refractory or relapsed disease.

Method: immunoSEQ multiplex PCR; TCRdb's copy keeps in-frame clones and lacks some. The sample holds around 84,000 clones, about 83% seen once. V shed 0 bases and J 7 bases; nucleotides not matched to a gene: 11. Germline V CDR1 and CDR2: SQVTM, ANQGSEA. The CDR3 sequence is 16 residues long. Checkpoint therapy with ipilimumab 1 mg/kg began 14 to 28 days after transplant. Through week 26, nivolumab 3 mg/kg IV was given weeks 1, 4, 7, 10, then biweekly. The source was PBMCs, collected in a trial of ipilimumab plus nivolumab as post-transplant consolidation. This sequence originates from a male donor with diffuse large B-cell lymphoma. The chain links TRBV29-1 to TRBJ2-7, with 11 bases lining up with TRBD2. The CDR3 coding sequence is TGCAGCGTTGAAGAAGGTCCGGGACTAGCGGCCGGGGAGCAGTACTTC. Translating gives CSVEEGPGLAAGEQYF.